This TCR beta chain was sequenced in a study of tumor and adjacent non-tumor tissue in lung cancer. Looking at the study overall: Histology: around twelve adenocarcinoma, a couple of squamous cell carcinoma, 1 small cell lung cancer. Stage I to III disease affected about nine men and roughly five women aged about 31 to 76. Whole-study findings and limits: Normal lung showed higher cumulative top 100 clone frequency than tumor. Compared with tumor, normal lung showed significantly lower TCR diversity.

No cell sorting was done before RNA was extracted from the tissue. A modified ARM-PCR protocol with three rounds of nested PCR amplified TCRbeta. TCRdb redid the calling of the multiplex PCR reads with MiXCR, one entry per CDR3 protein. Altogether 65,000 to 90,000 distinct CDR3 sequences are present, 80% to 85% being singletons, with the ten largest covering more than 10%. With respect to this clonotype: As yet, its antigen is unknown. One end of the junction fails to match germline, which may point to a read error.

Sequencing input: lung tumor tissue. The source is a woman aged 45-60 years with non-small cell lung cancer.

Here the CDR3 DNA reads TGTGCCAGCAGCTTGGACCCTGGACTGGCGGGAGCAGATTCGCAGTATTTT. Translation gives CASSLDPGLAGADSQYF. The chain employs TRBV11-2 and TRBJ2-3, with 7 bases that match TRBD2. The CDR3 loop spans 17 amino acids. Germline V gene sequence: CDR1 SGHAT, CDR2 FQNNGV. Combining the CDR3 with reference TRBV11-2 and TRBJ2-3 gives the whole variable domain EAGVAQSPRYKIIEKRQSVAFWCNPISGHATLYWYQQILGQGPKLLIQFQNNGVVDDSQLPKDRFSAERLKGVDSTLKIQPAKLEDSAVYLCASSLDPGLAGADSQYFGPGTRLTVL.